This T cell receptor (beta chain) was profiled in a study of T cell responses to AZD1222 COVID-19 vaccine. Study findings and constraints: The donor cohort was predominantly white British with a female majority, and clonal diversity may have been underestimated. Receipt of two AZD1222 doses was followed by a rise in Spike-specific TCR breadth and depth. At study baseline, merely six AZD1222 recipients were seropositive.

The CDR3 contains 13 residues. In germline, CDR1 is SEHNR, CDR2 FQNEAQ (reference sequence). The V end was cut by 2 bases, the J end by 7 bases, with 12 bases between. Sequencing used immunoSEQ multiplex PCR; TCRdb keeps in-frame clones, though not all of them. The sample records approximately 200,000 clones, approximately 93% being singletons. Note on this clone: What it binds is unknown.

This TCR derives from an adult who received the AZD1222 COVID-19 vaccine. The sequenced sample was peripheral blood, obtained 28 days after the second AZD1222 dose. The chain has TRBV7-9 and TRBJ2-7; no clear D gene. Here the CDR3 DNA reads TGTGCCAGCAGCTTAACGGCCCCCCAAGAGCAGTACTTC. Its protein product is CASSLTAPQEQYF.